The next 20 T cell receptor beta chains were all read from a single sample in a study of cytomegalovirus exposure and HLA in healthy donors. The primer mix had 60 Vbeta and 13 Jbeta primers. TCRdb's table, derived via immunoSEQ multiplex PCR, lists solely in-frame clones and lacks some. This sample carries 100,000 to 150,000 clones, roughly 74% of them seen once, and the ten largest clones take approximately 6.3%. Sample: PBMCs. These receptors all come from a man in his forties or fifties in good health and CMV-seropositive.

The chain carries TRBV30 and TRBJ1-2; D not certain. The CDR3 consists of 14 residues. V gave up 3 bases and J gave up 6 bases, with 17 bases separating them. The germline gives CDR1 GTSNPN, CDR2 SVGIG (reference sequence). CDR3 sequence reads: CAWSQVPYQDGYTF. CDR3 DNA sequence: TGTGCCTGGAGCCAGGTTCCCTACCAGGATGGCTACACCTTC.

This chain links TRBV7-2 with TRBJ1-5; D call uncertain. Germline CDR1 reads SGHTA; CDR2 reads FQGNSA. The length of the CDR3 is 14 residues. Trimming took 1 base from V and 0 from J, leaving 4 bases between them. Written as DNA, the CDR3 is TGTGCCAGCAGCTTAGACTATAGCAATCAGCCCCAGCATTTT. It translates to CASSLDYSNQPQHF.

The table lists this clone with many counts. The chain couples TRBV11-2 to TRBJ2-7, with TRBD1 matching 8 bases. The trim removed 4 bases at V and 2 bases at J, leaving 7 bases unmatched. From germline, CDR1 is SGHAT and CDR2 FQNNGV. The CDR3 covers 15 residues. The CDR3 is CASSSYRGLAYEQYF. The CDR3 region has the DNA TGTGCCAGCAGCTCCTACAGGGGGTTGGCCTACGAGCAGTACTTC.

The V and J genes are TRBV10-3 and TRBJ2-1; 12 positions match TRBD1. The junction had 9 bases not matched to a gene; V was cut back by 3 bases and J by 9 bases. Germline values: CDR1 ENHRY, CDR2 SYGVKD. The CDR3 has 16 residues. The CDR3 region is CAISEPRDRGRVEQFF. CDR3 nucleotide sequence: TGTGCCATCAGTGAACCACGGGACAGGGGGCGGGTTGAGCAGTTCTTC.

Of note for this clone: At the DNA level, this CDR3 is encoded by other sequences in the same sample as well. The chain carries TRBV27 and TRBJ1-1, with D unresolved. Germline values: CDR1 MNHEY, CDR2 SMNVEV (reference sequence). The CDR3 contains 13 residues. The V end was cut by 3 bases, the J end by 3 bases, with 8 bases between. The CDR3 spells CASSFGSHTEAFF. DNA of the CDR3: TGTGCCAGCAGTTTTGGTAGCCACACTGAAGCTTTCTTT.

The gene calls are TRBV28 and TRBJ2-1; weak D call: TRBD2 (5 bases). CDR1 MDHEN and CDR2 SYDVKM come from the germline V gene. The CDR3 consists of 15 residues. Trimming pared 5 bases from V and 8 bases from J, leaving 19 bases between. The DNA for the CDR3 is TGTGCCAGCAGTACGACTGAACTAGGGTGGGATGAGCAGTTCTTC. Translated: CASSTTELGWDEQFF.

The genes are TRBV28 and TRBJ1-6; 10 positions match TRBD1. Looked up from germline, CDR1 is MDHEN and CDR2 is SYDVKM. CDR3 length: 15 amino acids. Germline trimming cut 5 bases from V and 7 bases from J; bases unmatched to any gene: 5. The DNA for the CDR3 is TGTGCCAGCAGTCCCCCGGGACAGGGGAATTCACCCCTCCACTTT. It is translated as CASSPPGQGNSPLHF. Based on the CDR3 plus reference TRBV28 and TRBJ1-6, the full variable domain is DVKVTQSSRYLVKRTGEKVFLECVQDMDHENMFWYRQDPGLGLRLIYFSYDVKMKEKGDIPEGYSVSREKKERFSLILESASTNQTSMYLCASSPPGQGNSPLHFGNGTRLTVT.

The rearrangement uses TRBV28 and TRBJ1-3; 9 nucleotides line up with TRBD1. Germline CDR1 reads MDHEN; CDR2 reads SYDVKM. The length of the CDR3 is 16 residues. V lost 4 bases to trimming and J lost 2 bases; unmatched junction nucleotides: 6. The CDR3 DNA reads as TGTGCCAGCAGTTCCTACAGGGGGCCAGCTGGAAACACCATATATTTT. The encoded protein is CASSSYRGPAGNTIYF.

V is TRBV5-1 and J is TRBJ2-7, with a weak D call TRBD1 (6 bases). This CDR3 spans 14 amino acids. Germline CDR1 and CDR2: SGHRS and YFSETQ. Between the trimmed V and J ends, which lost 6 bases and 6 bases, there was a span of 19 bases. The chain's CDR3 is CASKSLGVTGEQYF. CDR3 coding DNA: TGCGCCAGCAAGTCATTGGGGGTGACAGGCGAGCAGTACTTC.

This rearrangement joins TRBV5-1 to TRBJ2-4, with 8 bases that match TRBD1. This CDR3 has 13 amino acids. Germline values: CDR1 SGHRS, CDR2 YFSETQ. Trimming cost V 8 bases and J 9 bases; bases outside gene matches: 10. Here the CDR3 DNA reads TGCGCCAGTACCTCCGACAGGGGCGGCATTCAGTACTTC. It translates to CASTSDRGGIQYF. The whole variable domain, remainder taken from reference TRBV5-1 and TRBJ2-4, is KAGVTQTPRYLIKTRGQQVTLSCSPISGHRSVSWYQQTPGQGLQFLFEYFSETQRNKGNFPGRFSGRQFSNSRSEMNVSTLELGDSALYLCASTSDRGGIQYFGAGTRLSVL.

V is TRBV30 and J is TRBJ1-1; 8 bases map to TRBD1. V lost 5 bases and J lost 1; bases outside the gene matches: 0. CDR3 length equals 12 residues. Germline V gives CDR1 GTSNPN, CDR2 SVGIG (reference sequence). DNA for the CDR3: TGTGCCTGGGGACAGGGGAACACTGAAGCTTTCTTT. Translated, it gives CAWGQGNTEAFF.

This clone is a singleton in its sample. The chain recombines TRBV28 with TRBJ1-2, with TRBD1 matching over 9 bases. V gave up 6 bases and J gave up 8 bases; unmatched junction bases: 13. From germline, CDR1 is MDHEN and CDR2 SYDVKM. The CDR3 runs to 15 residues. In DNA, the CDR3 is TGTGCCAGCAGACGCCCCCCGGGACAGGGTAAGGGCTACACCTTC. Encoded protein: CASRRPPGQGKGYTF.

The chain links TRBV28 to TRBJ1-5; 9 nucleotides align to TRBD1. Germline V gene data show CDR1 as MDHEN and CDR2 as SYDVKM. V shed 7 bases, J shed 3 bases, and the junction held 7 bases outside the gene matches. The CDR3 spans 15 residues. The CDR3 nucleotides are TGTGCCAGCACCTTGACAGGGGGAAACAATCAGCCCCAGCATTTT. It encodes CASTLTGGNNQPQHF.

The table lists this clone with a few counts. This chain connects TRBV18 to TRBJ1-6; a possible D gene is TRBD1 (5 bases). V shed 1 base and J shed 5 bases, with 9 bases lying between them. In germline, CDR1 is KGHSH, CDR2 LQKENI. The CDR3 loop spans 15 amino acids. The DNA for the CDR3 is TGTGCCAGCTCACCACTTCGGGGGGATAATTCACCCCTCCACTTT. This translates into CASSPLRGDNSPLHF.

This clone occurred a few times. CDR3: CASRPGTGGLREQYF. The CDR3 nucleotides are TGTGCCAGCAGACCCGGGACAGGGGGCCTGAGGGAGCAGTACTTC. V is TRBV28 and J is TRBJ2-7, with 12 bases that match TRBD1. J gave up 7 bases and V 6 bases, and 10 bases lay outside the gene matches. Germline values: CDR1 MDHEN, CDR2 SYDVKM. The CDR3 runs 15 residues.

This chain's CDR3 is CASSPPAGNGYTF. The CDR3 coding sequence is TGTGCCAGCTCACCACCTGCCGGGAATGGCTACACCTTC. The V and J genes are TRBV18 and TRBJ1-2; D unclear. Germline CDR1 KGHSH, CDR2 LQKENI. The V end was cut by 0 bases, the J end by 6 bases, with 8 bases between. The CDR3 runs to 13 residues.

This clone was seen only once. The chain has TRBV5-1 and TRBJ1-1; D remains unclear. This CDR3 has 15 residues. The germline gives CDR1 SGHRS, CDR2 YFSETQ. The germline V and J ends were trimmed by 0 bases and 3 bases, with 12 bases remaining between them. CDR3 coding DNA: TGCGCCAGCAGCTTGGAAGGGAACGGGGACACTGAAGCTTTCTTT. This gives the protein CASSLEGNGDTEAFF.

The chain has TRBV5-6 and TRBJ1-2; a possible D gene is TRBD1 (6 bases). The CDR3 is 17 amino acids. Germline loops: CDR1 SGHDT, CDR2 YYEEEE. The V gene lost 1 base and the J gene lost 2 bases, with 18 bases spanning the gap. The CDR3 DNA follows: TGTGCCAGCAGCTTGTGGGGGAATGGGGGCGCGAACTATGGCTACACCTTC. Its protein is CASSLWGNGGANYGYTF.

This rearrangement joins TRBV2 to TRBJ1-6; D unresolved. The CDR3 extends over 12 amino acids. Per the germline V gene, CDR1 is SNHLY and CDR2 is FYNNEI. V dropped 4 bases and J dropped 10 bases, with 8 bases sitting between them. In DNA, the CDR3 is TGTGCCAGCAGTGGGCATCTGTCACCCCTCCACTTT. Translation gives CASSGHLSPLHF.

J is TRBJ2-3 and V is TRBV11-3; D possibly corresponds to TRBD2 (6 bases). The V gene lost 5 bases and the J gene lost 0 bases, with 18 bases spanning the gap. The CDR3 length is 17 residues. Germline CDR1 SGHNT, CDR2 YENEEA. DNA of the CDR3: TGTGCCAGCAGCAGGGGTGCGGGGAGTTCTAGCACAGATACGCAGTATTTT. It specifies CASSRGAGSSSTDTQYF.